A selection of T cell receptor beta chains follows, all from one sample in a study of T cell responses to AZD1222 COVID-19 vaccine. Data came from immunoSEQ multiplex PCR; TCRdb stores just in-frame clones and leaves some out. Seen here are 100,000 to 120,000 clones, roughly 89% observed once, and the top ten hold 15%. The sequencing here drew on peripheral blood, taken 28 days after the second AZD1222 dose. Receptors were obtained from an adult who received the AZD1222 COVID-19 vaccine. Each CDR3 is given with its conserved first and last residue. The D gene is left open where the match is weak. Some rows have no size entry. The others give once, few or many, or a class for an expanded clone.

j_call clone_size d_call v_call cdr3_nt cdr3_aa
TRBJ1-6 . . TRBV6-6 TGTGCCAGCAGTTACCCTGGCGGGTCACCCCTCCACTTT CASSYPGGSPLHF
TRBJ2-1 . TRBD2 TRBV5-8 TGTGCCAGCAGCTTGGCCCTAGCGGGGGGATACAATGAGCAGTTCTTC CASSLALAGGYNEQFF
TRBJ1-2 few . TRBV7-9 TGTGCCAGCAGCTTATATTATGGCTACACCTTC CASSLYYGYTF
TRBJ2-3 . TRBD1 TRBV10-3 TGTGCCAGCCGGGACAGGGTCCAAGATACGCAGTATTTT CASRDRVQDTQYF
TRBJ1-1 . . TRBV11-1 TGTGCCAGCAGCTACCAGCGGAGGAACACTGAAGCTTTCTTT CASSYQRRNTEAFF
TRBJ2-7 . TRBD1 TRBV3-1/TRBV3-2 TGTGCCAGCAGCGTCGACAGGGTCCCGACTGGCGAGCAGTACTTC CASSVDRVPTGEQYF
TRBJ1-3 . . TRBV28 TGTGCCAGCAGTCCACCCGCCTTCCCCTGGGAAGGGGCTGGAAACACCATATATTTT CASSPPAFPWEGAGNTIYF
TRBJ2-2 . TRBD2 TRBV5-1 TGCGCCAGCAGCTTGGAAGCTAGCGGGAACACCGGGGAGCTGTTTTTT CASSLEASGNTGELFF
TRBJ2-7 . . TRBV18 TGTGCCAGCTCACCCGGCGACGCATTGGGGCAGTACTTC CASSPGDALGQYF
TRBJ1-6 . . TRBV7-2 TGTGCCAGCAGCTCCCAGGCGGGGGCCGGTAATTCACCCCTCCACTTT CASSSQAGAGNSPLHF
TRBJ1-5 . . TRBV4-2 TGTGCCAGCGCCCAGGGTTATAGCAATCAGCCCCAGCATTTT CASAQGYSNQPQHF
TRBJ1-1 . . TRBV5-4 TGTGCCAGCAGCAACCGGGACGGCAACACTGAAGCTTTCTTT CASSNRDGNTEAFF
TRBJ1-1 . TRBD1 TRBV13 TGTGCCAGCAGCCCTATCGGGGACAGGGGCAAGGGAGCTGAAGCTTTCTTT CASSPIGDRGKGAEAFF
TRBJ1-4 . TRBD1 TRBV24-1 TGTGCCACCAGTGACCATGGGACAGGGCTTAATGAAAAACTGTTTTTT CATSDHGTGLNEKLFF
TRBJ2-3 . . TRBV5-1 TGCGCCAGCAGCTTGGGAGCGGGCGAAGATACGCAGTATTTT CASSLGAGEDTQYF
TRBJ2-7 once . TRBV28 TGTGCCAGCAGGGGGGGCTCCTACGAGCAGTACTTC CASRGGSYEQYF
TRBJ2-3 . . TRBV5-1 TGCGCCAGCAGCTTGGCGGCAGCAGATACGCAGTATTTT CASSLAAADTQYF
TRBJ2-5 . . TRBV5-1 TGCGCCAGCAGCTTGGGGTCAGGGACGCAAGAGACCCAGTACTTC CASSLGSGTQETQYF
TRBJ1-1 . . TRBV30 TGTGCCTGGAGTGCCCCAGTGGGGAACACTGAAGCTTTCTTT CAWSAPVGNTEAFF
TRBJ2-1 . TRBD1 TRBV18 TGTGCCAGCTCACGGACAGGCGACAATGAGCAGTTCTTC CASSRTGDNEQFF
TRBJ1-4 . TRBD1 TRBV11-1 TGTGCCAGCAGTTTGGGACAGAAGGAAAAACTGTTTTTT CASSLGQKEKLFF
TRBJ2-7 . . TRBV28 TGTGCCAGCAGTAGGTACGAGCAGTACTTC CASSRYEQYF
TRBJ1-6 . . TRBV6-1 TGTGCCAGCAGTGAAATGGACACGGGACCCCTCCACTTT CASSEMDTGPLHF
TRBJ1-2 . TRBD1 TRBV9 TGTGCCAGCAGCGTAGCTGCGGACAGGAGGGGAACTAACTATGGCTACACCTTC CASSVAADRRGTNYGYTF
TRBJ1-5 . TRBD1 TRBV2 TGTGCCAGCAGGGGACAGGGCGGGAGGAATCAGCCCCAGCATTTT CASRGQGGRNQPQHF
TRBJ1-5 . . TRBV3-1/TRBV3-2 TGTGCCAGCAGCCAGGACCCTCAGGGAAATCAGCCCCAGCATTTT CASSQDPQGNQPQHF
TRBJ2-1 . TRBD2 TRBV5-1 TGCGCCAGCAGCTTGGGGACTAGCGGGAGGTTTTACAATGAGCAGTTCTTC CASSLGTSGRFYNEQFF
TRBJ1-2 . TRBD1 TRBV5-1 TGCGCCAGCAGCTTGGGCCCTCTAGGACAGGGTAATGGCTACACCTTC CASSLGPLGQGNGYTF
TRBJ1-6 . . TRBV24-1 TGTGCCACCAGTGAGGGGACTAATTCACCCCTCCACTTT CATSEGTNSPLHF
TRBJ1-1 . . TRBV5-1 TGCGCCAGCAGCTGGGAGGGAGGCACTGAAGCTTTCTTT CASSWEGGTEAFF
TRBJ1-2 . TRBD1 TRBV6-5 TGTGCCAGCAGTTACACCCGGACAGGCTATGGCTACACCTTC CASSYTRTGYGYTF
TRBJ1-2 . . TRBV11-2 TGTGCCAGCGGGGGGGAGGAATACTATGGCTACACCTTC CASGGEEYYGYTF
TRBJ2-5 . . TRBV9 TGTGCCAGCAGCGTAGCTTACAAGGCTAGGGAGACCCAGTACTTC CASSVAYKARETQYF
TRBJ1-2 once . TRBV11-2 TGTGCCACTGGGCAGGGACCCGAATACTATGGCTACACCTTC CATGQGPEYYGYTF
TRBJ2-5 . TRBD2 TRBV7-2 TGTGCCAGCAGCCGTAGCGGGGGAAACCAAGAGACCCAGTACTTC CASSRSGGNQETQYF
TRBJ2-3 . TRBD2 TRBV7-2 TGTGCCAGCCGAGCGGGGGTAGGGACAGATACGCAGTATTTT CASRAGVGTDTQYF
TRBJ2-3 . TRBD2 TRBV6-5 TGTGCCAGCAGTTTAGCGGGAGAGGCCTCAGATACGCAGTATTTT CASSLAGEASDTQYF
TRBJ1-6 . TRBD1 TRBV6-5 TGTGCCAGCAGTTTGATGGACAGGGTTAATTCACCCCTCCACTTT CASSLMDRVNSPLHF
TRBJ2-7 . . TRBV10-3 TGTGCCATCCAGATTAGACGGGGTGACTACGAGCAGTACTTC CAIQIRRGDYEQYF
TRBJ1-2 . TRBD1 TRBV19 TGTGCCAGCAGGAGGGGGCCCTACTTTGGCTACACCTTC CASRRGPYFGYTF
TRBJ2-1 . TRBD2 TRBV18 TGTGCCAGCTCACCCCGTGAAGGACTAGCGGGGGGTTATACCTTAAACAATGAGCAGTTCTTC CASSPREGLAGGYTLNNEQFF
TRBJ2-1 . . TRBV6-5 TGTGCCAGCAGTTACTCGAAAGGGCTTTACTACAATGAGCAGTTCTTC CASSYSKGLYYNEQFF
TRBJ1-3 . . TRBV5-1 TGCGCCAGCAGCTTGGGAGCAGGGAGTTCTCGCTCTGGAAACACCATATATTTT CASSLGAGSSRSGNTIYF
TRBJ1-5 . . TRBV28 TGTGCCAGCGGAGTCGGCCCGGGGGCCTTCAATCAGCCCCAGCATTTT CASGVGPGAFNQPQHF
TRBJ2-3 . TRBD2 TRBV9 TGTGCCAGCAGCGGAAGCGGGGGGGCGATAGATACGCAGTATTTT CASSGSGGAIDTQYF
TRBJ1-1 . . TRBV18 TGTGCCAGCTCACCAGCGGGGCCAGACACTGAAGCTTTCTTT CASSPAGPDTEAFF
TRBJ1-1 . . TRBV11-2 TGTGCCAGCAGCCAAGGTACAGGGAACACTGAAGCTTTCTTT CASSQGTGNTEAFF
TRBJ1-1 . . TRBV11-2 TGTGCCAGCAGCTTTTCATGGAGCCCTGAAGCTTTCTTT CASSFSWSPEAFF
TRBJ2-7 . TRBD2 TRBV7-7 TGTGCCAGCAGCCCCGGGGGGGGGACAAACGTACCCTACGAGCAGTACTTC CASSPGGGTNVPYEQYF
TRBJ2-1 once TRBD2 TRBV19 TGTGCCAGTAGGAGGGAGGGGTTTTACAATGAGCAGTTCTTC CASRREGFYNEQFF
TRBJ1-4 . TRBD1 TRBV28 TGTGCCAGCAGTTTATATCGGACAGGAGGGGAAAAACTGTTTTTT CASSLYRTGGEKLFF
TRBJ2-7 . TRBD1 TRBV2 TGTGCCAGCAGGTATGGGACAGAATCCTACGAGCAGTACTTC CASRYGTESYEQYF
TRBJ1-5 . . TRBV24-1 TGTGCCACCCAAACACTCGGCAATCAGCCCCAGCATTTT CATQTLGNQPQHF
TRBJ2-3 . . TRBV6-5 TGTGCCAGCAGTTACCTCAGCGCGGATACGCAGTATTTT CASSYLSADTQYF
TRBJ1-1 . . TRBV12-3/TRBV12-4 TGTGCCAGCAGCCTAAAGAAGACTGAAGCTTTCTTT CASSLKKTEAFF
TRBJ2-3 once TRBD1 TRBV5-4 TGTGCCAGCAGCACTAGGACAGGGTATAACACAGATACGCAGTATTTT CASSTRTGYNTDTQYF
TRBJ1-4 . . TRBV28 TGTGCCAGCAGAGCTAATGAAAAACTGTTTTTT CASRANEKLFF
TRBJ1-6 once TRBD1 TRBV13 TGTGCCAGCAGCTTAGGCCCAGGGGGAGGTAATTCACCCCTCCACTTT CASSLGPGGGNSPLHF
TRBJ1-2 once . TRBV10-3 TGTGCCATCAGTGACCCCACAATAGGAGTTAACTATGGCTACACCTTC CAISDPTIGVNYGYTF
TRBJ1-1 . . TRBV2 TGTGCCAGCAGGATGGACAGATCGAACACTGAAGCTTTCTTT CASRMDRSNTEAFF